What follows are 25 T cell receptor beta chains derived from one specimen sequenced in a study of blood T cell repertoires in COVID-19. Sequencing used immunoSEQ multiplex PCR; TCRdb keeps in-frame clones, though not all of them. Here the sample spans nearly 55,000 clones, roughly 79% being singletons. Sequencing was done on a sample of peripheral blood. The receptors were gathered from a human donor with active or convalescent COVID-19. The donor label of this sample is uncertain.

CDR3: CSVGGPGLAGGNEQYF. The CDR3 DNA is TGCAGCGTTGGAGGACCGGGACTAGCGGGGGGCAACGAGCAGTACTTC. The genes are TRBV29-1 and TRBJ2-7; 15 bases fit TRBD2. Germline CDR1 is SQVTM and CDR2 is ANQGSEA. The CDR3 is 16 residues long. After removal of 4 bases from V and 5 bases from J, the junction contained 9 bases not matched to a gene.

This chain uses TRBV23-1 with TRBJ1-1; no definite D call. Being an ORF, TRBV23-1 has a function that is uncertain. The CDR3 covers 16 residues. V lost 7 bases, J lost 0 bases, and 18 bases lay in between. In nucleotides, the CDR3 is TGCGCCAGCAACGTCTTGTGGCGGCAGATGAACACTGAAGCTTTCTTT. Encoded protein: CASNVLWRQMNTEAFF.

The chain employs TRBV28 and TRBJ2-1; weak D call: TRBD2 (6 bases). The CDR3 has 16 amino acids. V was shortened by 7 bases and J by 0 bases, with 16 bases between the two germline ends. Germline V gene lookup returns CDR1 MDHEN and CDR2 SYDVKM. The DNA for the CDR3 is TGTGCCAGCACAACCGCCGGGACTGCCTCCTACAATGAGCAGTTCTTC. The encoded protein is CASTTAGTASYNEQFF.

The gene calls are TRBV7-2 and TRBJ2-1; 8 nucleotides match TRBD2. J lost 2 bases, V lost 7 bases, and 10 bases had no gene match. The CDR3 is 16 amino acids. Germline assignment: CDR1 SGHTA and CDR2 FQGNSA. For the CDR3, the DNA is TGTGCCAGCACTCGACCCCCGGGGGGGGCCTACAATGAGCAGTTCTTC. This gives the protein CASTRPPGGAYNEQFF.

The chain employs TRBV5-1 and TRBJ1-3; the D is unclear. CDR3 size: 14 residues. Germline loops: CDR1 SGHRS, CDR2 YFSETQ. Trimming cost V 6 bases and J 0 bases, with 10 bases left between them. The CDR3 reads CASTLDGSGNTIYF. CDR3 nucleotides: TGCGCCAGCACCCTAGACGGCTCTGGAAACACCATATATTTT.

There are a few counts of this clone. This chain joins TRBV6-5 and TRBJ2-3, with D perhaps matching TRBD1 (5 bases). The CDR3 has 14 residues. The germline V gene encodes CDR1 MNHEY and CDR2 SVGAGI. V was cut by 6 bases and J by 5 bases, with 15 bases left in between. CDR3 amino acids: CASRGPRGEDTQYF. The CDR3 DNA reads TGTGCCAGCAGGGGGCCCCGAGGAGAAGATACGCAGTATTTT.

This clone was detected a few times. This sequence joins TRBV19 and TRBJ1-5; D not resolved. Germline loops: CDR1 LNHDA, CDR2 SQIVND (reference sequence). The CDR3 is 15 residues long. The V end lost 3 bases, the J end lost 3 bases, and 12 bases lay between the germline ends. The CDR3 DNA reads TGTGCCAGTAGTATCAAAGATAGTAACAATCAGCCCCAGCATTTT. This encodes CASSIKDSNNQPQHF.

The V gene is TRBV19, the J gene TRBJ1-5; the match to TRBD1 covers 8 bases. Per germline, CDR1 LNHDA and CDR2 SQIVND (reference sequence). The V gene end was trimmed by 9 bases and the J gene end by 6 bases; junction bases not matched to a gene: 7. The CDR3 contains 13 residues. As DNA, the CDR3 is TGTGCCAGCAGACAGGGGATGGGTCAGCCCCAGCATTTT. Its translation: CASRQGMGQPQHF.

This clone was seen a single time. V is TRBV30 and J is TRBJ2-2, with D possibly being TRBD2 (5 bases). CDR3 length: 13 residues. From germline, CDR1 is GTSNPN and CDR2 SVGIG (reference sequence). V was shortened by 0 bases and J by 7 bases, with 9 bases between the two germline ends. The DNA for the CDR3 is TGTGCCTGGAGTGTATCGGGGTTCGGGGAGCTGTTTTTT. Residues: CAWSVSGFGELFF.

The chain links TRBV15 to TRBJ1-1; 7 positions match TRBD1. The V gene end was trimmed by 0 bases and the J gene end by 4 bases; junction bases not matched to a gene: 5. Germline lookup yields CDR1 LNHNV and CDR2 YYDKDF (reference sequence). The CDR3 is 15 residues long. The CDR3: CATSRDGTAITEAFF. DNA for the CDR3: TGTGCCACCAGCAGAGATGGGACAGCAATCACTGAAGCTTTCTTT.

The chain combines TRBV12-3 or TRBV12-4 with TRBJ1-4; D might be TRBD1 (5 bases). The CDR3 consists of 13 residues. The V end lost 6 bases, the J end lost 4 bases, and 9 bases lay between the germline ends. The CDR3 here is CASSPGVNEKLFF. In DNA form, the CDR3 reads TGTGCCAGCAGCCCGGGGGTTAATGAAAAACTGTTTTTT.

The chain combines TRBV15 with TRBJ1-3, with D unresolved. V lost 1 base, J lost 0 bases, and 7 bases lay in between. The CDR3 extends over 15 amino acids. Germline V gives CDR1 LNHNV, CDR2 YYDKDF (reference sequence). The CDR3 DNA follows: TGTGCCACCAGCAGAGGGGCAGGCTCTGGAAACACCATATATTTT. Amino acid sequence: CATSRGAGSGNTIYF.

The CDR3 protein is CASISGQGSYNEQFF. CDR3 coding DNA: TGTGCCAGCATCTCCGGACAGGGATCCTACAATGAGCAGTTCTTC. The genes are TRBV28 and TRBJ2-1, with 8 bases fitting TRBD1. CDR1 and CDR2 (germline): MDHEN, SYDVKM. The CDR3 is 15 amino acids. V shed 7 bases, J shed 1 base, and the junction held 6 bases outside the gene matches.

The chain employs TRBV4-3 and TRBJ2-3; the D is unclear. V was trimmed by 4 bases and J by 0 bases, leaving 5 bases between them. Germline V gene sequence: CDR1 LGHNA, CDR2 YSLEER. The CDR3 totals 13 residues. In DNA, the CDR3 is TGCGCCAGCAGCCCGGAGAGCACAGATACGCAGTATTTT. This gives the protein CASSPESTDTQYF.

The chain employs TRBV19 and TRBJ2-2; TRBD1 aligns across 8 bases. Germline CDR1 reads LNHDA; CDR2 reads SQIVND (reference sequence). CDR3 length: 13 amino acids. V trimming: 7 bases; J trimming: 5 bases; junction bases outside the gene matches: 3. The CDR3 loop reads CASTGGWTGELFF. The CDR3 DNA sequence: TGTGCCAGTACAGGGGGCTGGACCGGGGAGCTGTTTTTT.

The chain combines TRBV30 with TRBJ2-1, with 7 bases lining up with TRBD2. In germline, CDR1 is GTSNPN, CDR2 SVGIG (reference sequence). V lost 1 base, J lost 1 base, and 1 base stayed unmatched. This CDR3 has 14 residues. CDR3 sequence: CAWSGTRSYNEQFF. The DNA of the CDR3 is TGTGCCTGGAGTGGGACTAGGTCCTACAATGAGCAGTTCTTC.

The chain employs TRBV30 and TRBJ2-7, with a possible D match to TRBD2 (6 bases). CDR3 length: 12 residues. CDR1 is GTSNPN, CDR2 SVGIG, per germline (reference sequence). V lost 5 bases and J 3 bases, leaving 11 bases between the germline ends. The CDR3 region is CAWEEGHYEQYF. The DNA of the CDR3 is TGTGCCTGGGAGGAGGGGCACTACGAGCAGTACTTC.

The V and J genes are TRBV5-1 and TRBJ2-7; 9 positions agree with TRBD1. The V gene end was trimmed by 3 bases and the J gene end by 2 bases; junction bases not matched to a gene: 6. Germline V gene sequence: CDR1 SGHRS, CDR2 YFSETQ. The CDR3 totals 15 residues. The CDR3 here is CASSYGDRAAYEQYF. In nucleotides, the CDR3 is TGCGCCAGCAGCTACGGGGACAGGGCAGCCTACGAGCAGTACTTC.

In this sample, this clone turned up a few times. This chain uses TRBV30 with TRBJ2-1; 9 bases match TRBD1. J gave up 10 bases and V 4 bases, and 8 bases lay outside the gene matches. This CDR3 has 13 residues. CDR1 and CDR2 from the germline V gene are GTSNPN and SVGIG (reference sequence). The CDR3, as DNA: TGTGCCTGGATCCGGGACAGGGCCGGAGAGCAGTTCTTC. It encodes CAWIRDRAGEQFF.

This rearrangement joins TRBV5-8 to TRBJ1-2; D unresolved. The CDR3 is 13 residues long. CDR1 is SGHTS, CDR2 YDEGEE, per germline. The V end lost 3 bases, the J end lost 7 bases, and 13 bases lay between the germline ends. CDR3 protein: CASSSPSGFGYTF. CDR3 nucleotides: TGTGCCAGCAGCTCCCCGAGCGGGTTTGGCTACACCTTC.

The V gene is TRBV6-1, the J gene TRBJ1-1, with D perhaps matching TRBD1 (5 bases). The CDR3 sequence is 14 residues long. The V gene's germline CDR1 is MNHNS and CDR2 SASEGT. V gave up 2 bases and J gave up 1 base, with 8 bases separating them. Here the CDR3 reads CASSEKGPNTEAFF. CDR3 in DNA: TGTGCCAGCAGTGAAAAGGGGCCGAACACTGAAGCTTTCTTT.

The gene calls are TRBV6-2 or TRBV6-3 and TRBJ2-1; 10 nucleotides line up with TRBD2. The germline V gene has CDR1 MNHEY and CDR2 SVGEGT. V shed 1 base, J shed 6 bases, and the junction held 6 bases outside the gene matches. The CDR3 is 16 amino acids. CDR3: CASSYLGTSVSNEQFF. The CDR3 DNA sequence: TGTGCCAGCAGTTACTTAGGGACTAGCGTCTCCAATGAGCAGTTCTTC.

V gene TRBV2 combines with J gene TRBJ2-2; D call uncertain. CDR3 size: 13 residues. The V gene's germline CDR1 is SNHLY and CDR2 FYNNEI. Trimming took 10 bases from V and 1 from J, leaving 10 bases between them. CDR3 region: CAIGPGNTGELFF. The DNA for the CDR3 is TGTGCCATCGGCCCAGGGAACACCGGGGAGCTGTTTTTT.

This clone was seen a single time. This sequence joins TRBV10-3 and TRBJ2-3; 7 bases match TRBD2. V trimming: 2 bases; J trimming: 15 bases; junction bases outside the gene matches: 14. This CDR3 contains 14 residues. CDR1 is ENHRY, CDR2 SYGVKD, per germline. The CDR3 protein is CAISETLAGARLYF. The CDR3, as DNA: TGTGCCATCAGTGAGACCTTGGCGGGAGCCCGTTTATATTTT.

This chain connects TRBV5-3 to TRBJ1-2; no reliable D call. TRBV5-3 is an ORF, and what it does is uncertain. This CDR3 is built from 14 residues. Trimming pared 4 bases from V and 3 bases from J, leaving 13 bases between. The chain's CDR3 is CARSLGREDYGYTF. The CDR3 bases are TGTGCCAGAAGCCTCGGACGGGAGGACTATGGCTACACCTTC.